A single sample is the source of the 32 T cell receptor beta chains below, sequenced in a study of shared clonotypes between healthy human individuals. Generated by immunoSEQ multiplex PCR, the TCRdb table keeps only in-frame clones and is missing some. Here the sample spans 2 million to 3 million clones, under 95% being singletons. Specimen: naive CD4+ T cells from PBMCs. Specified subset: CD45RA+ positively selected. Source of these receptors: a man younger than 30 in good health. Some clones in this sample may be carry-over from other donors' samples.

The chain couples TRBV5-1 to TRBJ2-7; D unclear. Germline CDR1 and CDR2: SGHRS and YFSETQ. The CDR3 has 14 residues. Trimming removed 0 bases from V and 2 bases from J, with 9 bases in between. The DNA of the CDR3 is TGCGCCAGCAGCTTGGTGACGGACCCCTACGAGCAGTACTTC. Its protein product is CASSLVTDPYEQYF. Based on the CDR3 plus reference TRBV5-1 and TRBJ2-7, the full variable domain is KAGVTQTPRYLIKTRGQQVTLSCSPISGHRSVSWYQQTPGQGLQFLFEYFSETQRNKGNFPGRFSGRQFSNSRSEMNVSTLELGDSALYLCASSLVTDPYEQYFGPGTRLTVT.

The CDR3 loop is CASSSSWGSAGNYGYTF. The CDR3 DNA is TGTGCCAGCAGCTCCTCGTGGGGGTCCGCCGGCAACTATGGCTACACCTTC. The gene calls are TRBV7-2 and TRBJ1-2; maybe TRBD1 (5 bases). The CDR3 runs 17 residues. Germline-derived CDR1 and CDR2 are SGHTA and FQGNSA. Trimming took 4 bases from V and 2 from J, leaving 20 bases between them.

The V call is TRBV28, the J call TRBJ2-7; 11 nucleotides align to TRBD1. V trimming: 6 bases; J trimming: 1 base; junction bases outside the gene matches: 2. The germline V gene encodes CDR1 MDHEN and CDR2 SYDVKM. The CDR3 length is 14 residues. CDR3 sequence reads: CASRDRGRSYEQYF. The CDR3 coding sequence is TGTGCCAGCAGGGACAGGGGGCGTTCCTACGAGCAGTACTTC.

CDR3 bases: TGCGCCAGCAGCTTAAGGACTAGCGGGACTGACAATGAGCAGTTCTTC. Its translation is CASSLRTSGTDNEQFF. This chain links TRBV5-1 with TRBJ2-1; 12 bases are shared with TRBD2. Germline V gene data show CDR1 as SGHRS and CDR2 as YFSETQ. CDR3 length equals 16 residues. The V segment lost 2 bases and the J segment 5 bases; nucleotides outside the gene matches: 5.

This chain joins TRBV6-6 and TRBJ2-1, with TRBD1 matching over 8 bases. The CDR3 is made up of 14 amino acids. The ends lost 4 bases at V and 2 bases at J; junction bases unmatched: 1. Germline assignment: CDR1 MNHNY and CDR2 SVGAGI (reference sequence). CDR3 sequence (DNA): TGTGCCAGCAGTTCACAGGGGGCCTACAATGAGCAGTTCTTC. Translated: CASSSQGAYNEQFF.

This rearrangement joins TRBV25-1 to TRBJ1-2; possibly TRBD1 for D (5 bases). CDR1 and CDR2 from the germline V gene are MGHDK and SYGVNS. This CDR3 region has 16 residues. V dropped 7 bases and J dropped 7 bases, with 25 bases sitting between them. CDR3 coding DNA: TGTGCCAGCACCGCAAGCAGGCAGGGCGGGACTATTGGCTACACCTTC. It translates to CASTASRQGGTIGYTF.

In its sample, this clone was seen once. V gene TRBV27 combines with J gene TRBJ1-5; the D is unclear. The CDR3 consists of 14 residues. V lost 0 bases and J 3 bases, leaving 6 bases between the germline ends. CDR1 is MNHEY, CDR2 SMNVEV, per germline (reference sequence). The CDR3 sequence is CASSLSGFNQPQHF. CDR3 DNA: TGTGCCAGCAGTTTATCGGGATTCAATCAGCCCCAGCATTTT.

The chain has TRBV2 and TRBJ2-2; D gene uncertain. V shed 4 bases and J shed 8 bases, with 11 bases lying between them. This CDR3 region has 13 residues. The V gene's germline CDR1 is SNHLY and CDR2 FYNNEI. CDR3 sequence: CASSVVLAGELFF. Written as DNA, the CDR3 is TGTGCCAGCAGTGTAGTATTGGCGGGGGAGCTGTTTTTT.

The J gene is TRBJ2-3, the V gene TRBV28; perhaps TRBD2 as D (7 bases). Between the trimmed V and J ends, which lost 7 bases and 6 bases, there was a span of 14 bases. Germline CDR1 is MDHEN and CDR2 is SYDVKM. CDR3 length: 13 amino acids. This chain's CDR3 is CASNLGGADTQYF. For the CDR3, the DNA is TGTGCCAGCAACCTGGGGGGGGCCGATACGCAGTATTTT. The full variable domain, in which reference TRBV28 and TRBJ2-3 provide the parts outside the CDR3, is DVKVTQSSRYLVKRTGEKVFLECVQDMDHENMFWYRQDPGLGLRLIYFSYDVKMKEKGDIPEGYSVSREKKERFSLILESASTNQTSMYLCASNLGGADTQYFGPGTRLTVL.

The chain couples TRBV19 to TRBJ2-6, with D possibly matching TRBD1 (5 bases). Germline CDR1 LNHDA, CDR2 SQIVND (reference sequence). CDR3 length: 18 amino acids. Trimming cost V 2 bases and J 1 base, with 15 bases left between them. The CDR3 nucleotides are TGTGCCAGTAGTATAACCAGGGCCGCTAAGTCTGGGGCCAACGTCCTGACTTTC. It yields the protein CASSITRAAKSGANVLTF.

The CDR3 DNA is TGTGCCAGCTCATCGAGGAAGGGACTAGCGGGAGTCATTGGCACAGATACGCAGTATTTT. It yields the protein CASSSRKGLAGVIGTDTQYF. V usage is TRBV18 and J usage is TRBJ2-3, with TRBD2 matching over 14 bases. The J segment lost 1 base and the V segment lost 5 bases, leaving 14 bases of the junction unmatched. From germline, CDR1 is KGHSH and CDR2 LQKENI. The CDR3 loop spans 20 amino acids.

Worth noting for this clone: The junction departs from the called germline gene at one end, perhaps through a read error. The chain couples TRBV28 to TRBJ2-4; TRBD2 agrees at 8 bases. The CDR3 contains 14 residues. Per the germline V gene, CDR1 is MDHEN and CDR2 is SYDVKM. The DNA for the CDR3 is TGTGTCAGCGGGACGGGAGGGGCGGGCAACATTCAGTACTTC. Its translation: CVSGTGGAGNIQYF. Together with reference TRBV28 and TRBJ2-4, the CDR3 gives the full variable domain: DVKVTQSSRYLVKRTGEKVFLECVQDMDHENMFWYRQDPGLGLRLIYFSYDVKMKEKGDIPEGYSVSREKKERFSLILESASTNQTSMYLCVSGTGGAGNIQYFGAGTRLSVL.

In regard to this clone: Other DNA variants within this sample encode the same CDR3. The chain has TRBV18 and TRBJ1-1; D ambiguous. The V gene lost 2 bases and the J gene lost 2 bases, with 6 bases spanning the gap. Germline values: CDR1 KGHSH, CDR2 LQKENI. The CDR3 has 13 residues. CDR3 nucleotide sequence: TGTGCCAGCTCACCAGGCCTCAACACTGAAGCTTTCTTT. Protein: CASSPGLNTEAFF.

The chain is built from TRBV7-2 and TRBJ2-7; 11 bases map to TRBD2. Germline assignment: CDR1 SGHTA and CDR2 FQGNSA. Trimming removed 5 bases from V and 6 bases from J; junction bases left unmatched: 12. This CDR3 has 16 residues. Here the CDR3 reads CASSKYIAGGNGEQYF. The DNA for the CDR3 is TGTGCCAGCAGCAAATATATAGCGGGAGGGAACGGCGAGCAGTACTTC.

Only one count was recorded for this clone. This chain joins TRBV19 and TRBJ1-1; 7 bases are shared with TRBD1. This CDR3 comprises 13 residues. CDR1 and CDR2 (germline): LNHDA, SQIVND (reference sequence). Trimming at V came to 7 bases and at J to 6 bases, leaving 8 bases not matched to a gene. Here the CDR3 reads CASNDRDTSEAFF. The CDR3, as DNA: TGTGCCAGTAATGACAGGGATACTTCTGAAGCTTTCTTT.

This clone occurred once. The rearrangement joins TRBV25-1 to TRBJ2-5; no clear D. CDR1 and CDR2 (germline): MGHDK, SYGVNS. The CDR3 is 14 amino acids. The V and J ends lost 3 bases and 5 bases respectively, with 13 bases between them. DNA for the CDR3: TGTGCCAGCAGTGACTCGATGAGTGGGGAGACCCAGTACTTC. Translation gives CASSDSMSGETQYF.

The V gene is TRBV28, the J gene TRBJ2-2, with 7 bases lining up with TRBD1. CDR1 and CDR2 (germline): MDHEN, SYDVKM. J lost 1 base, V lost 7 bases, and 3 bases had no gene match. The CDR3 has 14 amino acids. The CDR3 DNA sequence: TGTGCCAGCAACAGGGGCGTGAACACCGGGGAGCTGTTTTTT. Amino acids: CASNRGVNTGELFF.

Worth noting for this clone: The same CDR3 arises from other DNA sequences in this sample as well. The V gene is TRBV19, the J gene TRBJ2-1, with D possibly being TRBD2 (5 bases). The germline gives CDR1 LNHDA, CDR2 SQIVND (reference sequence). The V gene lost 2 bases and the J gene lost 1 base, with 9 bases spanning the gap. The CDR3 spans 15 residues. The CDR3 region has the DNA TGTGCCAGTAGTATAACGGGAAGGTCCTACAATGAGCAGTTCTTC. Amino acid sequence: CASSITGRSYNEQFF.

CDR3 sequence: CASRGSEIYNEQFF. In DNA form, the CDR3 reads TGTGCCAGTAGGGGGAGCGAGATCTACAATGAGCAGTTCTTC. The chain carries TRBV19 and TRBJ2-1; perhaps TRBD2 as D (5 bases). Germline lookup yields CDR1 LNHDA and CDR2 SQIVND (reference sequence). V was pared by 6 bases and J by 3 bases, with 12 bases between. The CDR3 runs to 14 residues.

The chain uses TRBV14 and TRBJ2-7; TRBD2 agrees at 7 bases. From germline, CDR1 is SGHDN and CDR2 FVKESK. V lost 4 bases and J lost 6; bases outside the gene matches: 9. The CDR3 is made up of 14 amino acids. The CDR3 protein is CASSLQAGTSEQYF. The DNA for the CDR3 is TGTGCCAGCAGCCTGCAAGCGGGAACGTCCGAGCAGTACTTC.

A remark on this clone: The same CDR3 is also encoded by other DNA sequences in this sample. This rearrangement joins TRBV5-1 to TRBJ1-1; the D is unclear. Trimming removed 0 bases from V and 1 base from J, with 7 bases in between. CDR1 and CDR2 (germline): SGHRS, YFSETQ. The CDR3 spans 14 residues. CDR3 in DNA: TGCGCCAGCAGCTTGGGACGGAGGAACACTGAAGCTTTCTTT. Amino acid sequence: CASSLGRRNTEAFF.

Worth noting for this clone: Other DNA sequences within the sample encode an identical CDR3. The chain couples TRBV27 to TRBJ2-7, with TRBD1 identical over 9 bases. There are 14 residues in the CDR3. V lost 4 bases and J lost 6; bases outside the gene matches: 7. CDR1 is MNHEY and CDR2 is SMNVEV in the germline V gene (reference sequence). CDR3 protein: CASSSGQGRGEQYF. CDR3 bases: TGTGCCAGCAGTTCGGGACAGGGTAGAGGCGAGCAGTACTTC.

The chain couples TRBV27 to TRBJ1-1, with 10 bases matching TRBD1. J lost 1 base, V lost 7 bases, and 6 bases had no gene match. This CDR3 is 15 amino acids long. Germline CDR1 reads MNHEY; CDR2 reads SMNVEV (reference sequence). This chain's CDR3 is CASNRDRGQNTEAFF. The CDR3 nucleotides read TGTGCCAGCAACCGGGACAGGGGTCAGAACACTGAAGCTTTCTTT.

The J gene is TRBJ2-5, the V gene TRBV7-3; 11 nucleotides agree with TRBD1. The V segment lost 3 bases and the J segment 5 bases; nucleotides outside the gene matches: 8. The CDR3 has 16 residues. Germline values: CDR1 SGHTA, CDR2 FQGTGA. CDR3 sequence reads: CASSLEGQGARETQYF. The CDR3 DNA reads as TGTGCCAGCAGCTTGGAAGGACAGGGGGCTAGGGAGACCCAGTACTTC.

This chain connects TRBV30 to TRBJ2-1; TRBD2 is a possible D gene (7 bases). The CDR3 length is 16 residues. V was cut by 3 bases and J by 7 bases, with 22 bases left in between. Per germline, CDR1 GTSNPN and CDR2 SVGIG (reference sequence). The CDR3 is CAWRGAGEEFVNEQFF. CDR3 in DNA: TGTGCCTGGAGGGGGGCGGGAGAAGAGTTTGTGAATGAGCAGTTCTTC.

This rearrangement joins TRBV7-6 to TRBJ2-3; 9 positions match TRBD2. J lost 0 bases, V lost 0 bases, and 4 bases had no gene match. The CDR3 has 17 amino acids. CDR1 SGHVS and CDR2 FNYEAQ come from the germline V gene. The DNA of the CDR3 is TGTGCCAGCAGCTTAGCGTCCACTAGCGGGAGCACAGATACGCAGTATTTT. Translated: CASSLASTSGSTDTQYF.

With regard to this clone: Other nucleotide sequences from this sample produce the same CDR3. The chain is built from TRBV5-1 and TRBJ2-2; no firm D call. Germline V gives CDR1 SGHRS, CDR2 YFSETQ. With 0 bases removed from V and 6 bases from J, the gap between germline ends came to 6 bases. The CDR3 length is 13 residues. The CDR3, as DNA: TGCGCCAGCAGCTTGGGTCTCGCCGGGGAGCTGTTTTTT. Translating it yields CASSLGLAGELFF.

The rearrangement joins TRBV4-2 to TRBJ2-3, with D perhaps matching TRBD1 or TRBD2 (5 bases each). Germline V gives CDR1 LGHNA, CDR2 YNFKEQ. V was shortened by 2 bases and J by 3 bases, with 12 bases between the two germline ends. The CDR3 spans 15 residues. This chain's CDR3 is CASSQLIGGTDTQYF. For the CDR3, the DNA is TGTGCCAGCAGCCAACTCATTGGGGGTACAGATACGCAGTATTTT.

The chain joins TRBV11-2 to TRBJ2-7; TRBD2 matches at 15 bases. The germline gives CDR1 SGHAT, CDR2 FQNNGV. CDR3 length: 18 amino acids. V lost 2 bases and J lost 3; bases outside the gene matches: 8. The CDR3 nucleotides are TGTGCCAGCAGCTTATCAGGACTAGCGGGAGGGCTTAGCTACGAGCAGTACTTC. Translation: CASSLSGLAGGLSYEQYF. Based on the CDR3 plus reference TRBV11-2 and TRBJ2-7, the full variable domain is EAGVAQSPRYKIIEKRQSVAFWCNPISGHATLYWYQQILGQGPKLLIQFQNNGVVDDSQLPKDRFSAERLKGVDSTLKIQPAKLEDSAVYLCASSLSGLAGGLSYEQYFGPGTRLTVT.

Only one count was recorded for this clone. The V and J genes are TRBV28 and TRBJ1-5; D is unclear. The germline V gene encodes CDR1 MDHEN and CDR2 SYDVKM. Trimming removed 7 bases at V and 0 bases at J, with 10 bases between. The CDR3 runs to 14 residues. This CDR3 is CASNRLDSNQPQHF. CDR3 in DNA: TGTGCCAGCAATAGACTAGATAGCAATCAGCCCCAGCATTTT.

As DNA, the CDR3 is TGTGCCAGCAGCCTGGGGGGGGACTACCCAGGTAGCGAGCAGTACTTC. Its translation is CASSLGGDYPGSEQYF. V and J are TRBV5-4 and TRBJ2-7; 7 bases are shared with TRBD2. The CDR3 length is 16 residues. Looked up from germline, CDR1 is SGHNT and CDR2 is YYREEE (reference sequence). The trim removed 4 bases at V and 6 bases at J, leaving 16 bases unmatched.

This clone was counted a few times. V and J are TRBV5-1 and TRBJ2-2; D is possibly TRBD2 (5 bases). The CDR3 totals 13 residues. Germline lookup yields CDR1 SGHRS and CDR2 YFSETQ. The germline V and J ends were trimmed by 0 bases and 6 bases, with 6 bases remaining between them. The CDR3 DNA reads as TGCGCCAGCAGCTTGGACGGGGCCGGGGAGCTGTTTTTT. Translated: CASSLDGAGELFF.